The T cell receptor beta chain described here comes from a study of T cells after yellow fever vaccination. Looked up from germline, CDR1 is MNHNS and CDR2 is SASEGT. V was pared by 2 bases and J by 2 bases, with 3 bases of the junction left unmatched. The CDR3 covers 16 residues. In this sample, this clonotype turned up a few times. What it binds is not known. The study, taken as a whole, reports: Peaking faster, on day 5 versus 15, the secondary response was nonetheless weaker.

Making TCR cDNA involved 5'RACE template switching, which added UMIs and a universal primer site. TCRdb re-derived calls from the 5' RACE reads in MiXCR, one entry per CDR3 protein. This sample has 610,000 or so distinct CDR3 sequences, with 10% to 15% found just once. The V call is TRBV6-1, the J call TRBJ2-2, with 9 bases matching TRBD1. The sequencing here drew on PBMCs, taken on the day of the yellow fever booster vaccination. The sequence came from a man aged 25-40 years who received the YFV17D yellow fever vaccine. The CDR3 loop is CASSERTGVNTGELFF. The CDR3, as DNA: TGTGCCAGCAGTGAAAGGACAGGGGTTAACACCGGGGAGCTGTTTTTT.